The following is a TCR beta chain sequence with its context. In this sample, this clonotype turned up a few times. Its specific antigen is unknown. No much larger clone exists at a distance of one base, and base qualities are not known. The donors were about 40 Caucasian individuals from Russia, aged 6 to 90 years, who were systemically healthy. Each donor gave about 9.7 milliliters of peripheral blood, drawn into EDTA-treated Vacutainer tubes. Ficoll-Paque density-gradient centrifugation was used to isolate PBMCs, with at least 6 million per sample. Total RNA was extracted from PBMCs with Trizol reagent, with at least 6 micrograms obtained per sample. The percentages of naive CD45RAhigh/CD27high T cells were determined by flow cytometry on a PBMC aliquot from every donor. For CDR1 and CDR2, the germline V gene lists ENHRY and SYGVKD. Counted from cysteine to phenylalanine, this CDR3 has 14 amino acids. Of all the DNA, just the CDR3 is kept, 42 bases in frame from base 1. For this chain, trimming is 3 bases at the V end and 6 bases at the J end, and the number of junction bases without a gene match is 7.

This entry is derived from a study of blood T cells in healthy people across ages (dated by TCRdb to between 2015 and 2017). Broadly, across the study: In model experiments, template switching captured about one uniquely barcoded TCR beta cDNA molecule for every two T cells. Age-related changes in TCR beta repertoire diversity were measured in the study by deep sequencing normalized with unique cDNA molecular identifiers. Two additional independent replicas of 1 million unique cDNA reads from the same blood draw were analyzed for two donors (one aged 18 to 30 and one aged 80 or older). Four age groups were formed from the donors: young (average approximately 17 years), middle-aged (approximately 40), aged (approximately 60) and long-lived (about 75). To avoid experimental bias, donors of different ages were distributed randomly across sequencing lanes. What the work shows at the level of the full study, not this receptor alone: Compared with the aged group, the long-lived group had more naive CD4+ T cells, fewer expanded clones and increased TCR diversity, suggesting age selection. Total diversity estimates from one million sequenced T cells were considered lower bounds and underestimates. Observed TCR beta diversity per million T cells fell roughly linearly with age, and a significant reduction was already apparent by age around 40. The percentage of naive T cells measured by flow cytometry correlated strongly with observed TCR beta diversity. The CMV infection status of donors was not known, potentially confounding age-related changes in expanded clonotypes. Bulk unsorted PBMC profiling prevented conclusive comparison of naive and antigen-experienced compartments.

Receptor libraries were prepared by 5' RACE. Sequencer: Illumina HiSeq 2500. The second PCR ran for about 7 to 11 cycles and used a J-beta primer mix along with a sample-barcoded 5' primer. A unique molecular identifier was introduced onto each TCR beta cDNA molecule by a template-switch 5' adaptor carrying 12 random nucleotides. At least 2.5 million CDR3-containing paired-end reads were obtained from each sample. The Mint cDNA synthesis kit, primed by a TRBC-specific oligonucleotide, was used to synthesize first-strand cDNA from all RNA. After uracil-DNA glycosylase treatment, a first 18-cycle PCR used universal primers M1SS and BC2_uni_R on all cDNA. The authors processed their data as follows. For normalization, 1 million high-quality reads, each with a distinct molecular identifier, were randomly selected from each sample. Reads with shared molecular identifiers were discarded instead of being binned into consensus sequences. MiTCR, with a Q25 quality threshold and the strictest error-elimination algorithm, was used for CDR3 identification, clonotype clustering and error correction. A nonparametric unseen species model with Euler transformation was used to estimate a lower bound on total TCR beta diversity. Clones were called with MiXCR by TCRdb after fastp trimmed the public reads at Q25, and only in-frame beta chains were retained. A single entry per CDR3 protein holds the most common genes and DNA from its merged rows. The V and J calls reflect TCRdb's pipeline rather than the authors' work. Across this sample there are hundreds of thousands of distinct CDR3 sequences, with around two fifths seen only once. The ten largest clonotypes hold approximately 19% of the sample.

This chain is built from TRBV10-3 and TRBJ1-2, with TRBD1 matching 7 junction bases. This TCR was recovered from a man aged 55-75 years in good health. Sequences were obtained from blood. The sequence in DNA is TGTGCCATCAGTGAAGCCGGGACAGTAGATGGCTACACCTTC. Its protein reads: CAISEAGTVDGYTF.